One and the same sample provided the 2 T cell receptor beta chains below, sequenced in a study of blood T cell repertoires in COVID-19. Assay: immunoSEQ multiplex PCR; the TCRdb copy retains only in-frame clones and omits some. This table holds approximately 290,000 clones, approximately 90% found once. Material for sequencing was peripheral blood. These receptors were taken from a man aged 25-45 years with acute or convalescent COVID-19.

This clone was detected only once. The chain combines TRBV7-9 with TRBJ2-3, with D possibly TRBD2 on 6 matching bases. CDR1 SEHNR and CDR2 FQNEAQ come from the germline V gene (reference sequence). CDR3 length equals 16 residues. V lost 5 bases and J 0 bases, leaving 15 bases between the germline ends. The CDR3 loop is CASSTERAGSTDTQYF. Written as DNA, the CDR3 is TGTGCCAGCAGCACAGAGCGGGCAGGGAGCACAGATACGCAGTATTTT.

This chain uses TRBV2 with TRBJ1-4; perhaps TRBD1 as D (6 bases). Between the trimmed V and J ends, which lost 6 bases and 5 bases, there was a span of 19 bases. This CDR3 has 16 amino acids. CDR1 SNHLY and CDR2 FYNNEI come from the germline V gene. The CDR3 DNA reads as TGTGCCAGCAGCCAAGCGCCCTGGGGGCAGAATGAAAAACTGTTTTTT. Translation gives CASSQAPWGQNEKLFF. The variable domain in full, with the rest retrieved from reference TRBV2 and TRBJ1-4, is EPEVTQTPSHQVTQMGQEVILRCVPISNHLYFYWYRQILGQKVEFLVSFYNNEISEKSEIFDDQFSVERPDGSNFTLKIRSTKLEDSAMYFCASSQAPWGQNEKLFFGSGTQLSVL.